This T cell receptor (beta chain) was captured in a study of T cells in Graves' hyperthyroidism and ophthalmopathy. Looked up from germline, CDR1 is MNHNS and CDR2 is SASEGT. J was trimmed by 2 bases and V by 7 bases; bases with no gene match: 7. There are 14 residues in the CDR3. Researchers amplified the TCR beta CDR3 regions from RNA transcripts. An initial round of RT-PCR targeting the TCR CDR3 relied on the HTBI primer set. TCRdb reanalysed the multiplex PCR reads using MiXCR and keeps one entry per CDR3 protein. The sample lists under 550,000 distinct CDR3 sequences, 15% to 20% occurring once. The TCR originated in a middle-aged man with Graves' ophthalmopathy. The sequencing input was blood. The gene calls are TRBV6-1 and TRBJ2-7; 8 positions match TRBD1. The CDR3 nucleotides read TGTGCCAGCATTCGGCAGGGGGCCGCCTACGAGCAGTACTTC. This sequence encodes CASIRQGAAYEQYF.